This T cell receptor beta chain derives from a study of T cell repertoires in cytomegalovirus infection. Study summary: CMV epitopes that were recently identified and HLA-C-restricted were used alongside well-studied HLA-B-restricted ones. Evidence of both CMV infection and a matching HLA type came from public TCR beta signatures. Whole-study results and caveats: Totalled public TCR beta family frequency picked out people who carried CMV plus the relevant HLA. Dominating the ex vivo response were TCR beta clonotypes that were CMV-specific and HLA-C-restricted.

Each CDR3 protein gets one entry after TCRdb re-called the reads with MiXCR. There are roughly 19,000 distinct CDR3 sequences in the sample; about 42% occur only once, and over 85% lies in the top ten. Germline CDR1 is KGHDR and CDR2 is SFDVKD. This CDR3 is built from 17 residues. Trimming took 1 base from V and 7 from J, leaving 21 bases between them. Only a few counts were recorded for this clonotype. Its cognate antigen is unknown. This sequence was found in a human donor in good health (CMV status not recorded). Some clones in this sample may be carry-over from other donors' samples. The chain combines TRBV24-1 with TRBJ1-2, with D tentatively TRBD1 (6 bases). Sequencing was performed on CD8+ T cells from cultured PBMCs, taken from culture after CMV antigen stimulation. The CDR3 loop is CATSDLNTGPHNSGYTF. CDR3 DNA sequence: TGTGCCACCAGTGATTTAAATACAGGGCCCCACAATTCTGGCTACACCTTC.